This record concerns one T cell receptor beta chain sequence. What it binds is unknown. Each sample gave at least 6 million isolated PBMCs. Through a sample-barcoded 5' primer and a J-beta primer mix, a second PCR was run for about 6 to 11 cycles. TCRdb reprocessed the 5' RACE reads with MiXCR, giving one entry per CDR3 protein. The data contain about 970,000 distinct CDR3 sequences, roughly 50% of them singletons. The sample belongs to a study of blood T cells in healthy people across ages. CDR1 is MGHRA and CDR2 is YSYEKL in the germline V gene. This CDR3 region has 17 residues. V shed 5 bases, J shed 5 bases, and the junction held 16 bases outside the gene matches. Broader study findings: Naive T cell percentage showed a strong correlation with the diversity of TCR beta. Researchers said unsorted PBMCs prevented a conclusive naive versus antigen-experienced comparison.

Sequencing was carried out using blood. The source is a woman aged 55-70 years in good health. The gene calls are TRBV4-1 and TRBJ2-5; 8 nucleotides line up with TRBD1. In DNA form, the CDR3 reads TGCGCCAGCAGCGCAATGGGCTATCCAGGGGGCCGCGAGACCCAGTACTTC. It specifies CASSAMGYPGGRETQYF.